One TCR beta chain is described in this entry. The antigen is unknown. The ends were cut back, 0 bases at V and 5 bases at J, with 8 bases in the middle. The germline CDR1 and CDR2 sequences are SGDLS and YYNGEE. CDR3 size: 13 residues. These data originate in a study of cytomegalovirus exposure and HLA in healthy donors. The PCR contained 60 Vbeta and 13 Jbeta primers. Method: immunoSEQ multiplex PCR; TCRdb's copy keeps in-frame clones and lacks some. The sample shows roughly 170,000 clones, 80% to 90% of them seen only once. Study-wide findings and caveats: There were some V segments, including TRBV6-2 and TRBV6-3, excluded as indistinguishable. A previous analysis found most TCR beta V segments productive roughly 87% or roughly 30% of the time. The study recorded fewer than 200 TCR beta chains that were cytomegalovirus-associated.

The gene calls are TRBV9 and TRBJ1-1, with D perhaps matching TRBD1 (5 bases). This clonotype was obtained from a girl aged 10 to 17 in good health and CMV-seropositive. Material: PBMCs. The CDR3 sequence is CASSVGGETEAFF. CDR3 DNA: TGTGCCAGCAGCGTAGGGGGGGAGACTGAAGCTTTCTTT.